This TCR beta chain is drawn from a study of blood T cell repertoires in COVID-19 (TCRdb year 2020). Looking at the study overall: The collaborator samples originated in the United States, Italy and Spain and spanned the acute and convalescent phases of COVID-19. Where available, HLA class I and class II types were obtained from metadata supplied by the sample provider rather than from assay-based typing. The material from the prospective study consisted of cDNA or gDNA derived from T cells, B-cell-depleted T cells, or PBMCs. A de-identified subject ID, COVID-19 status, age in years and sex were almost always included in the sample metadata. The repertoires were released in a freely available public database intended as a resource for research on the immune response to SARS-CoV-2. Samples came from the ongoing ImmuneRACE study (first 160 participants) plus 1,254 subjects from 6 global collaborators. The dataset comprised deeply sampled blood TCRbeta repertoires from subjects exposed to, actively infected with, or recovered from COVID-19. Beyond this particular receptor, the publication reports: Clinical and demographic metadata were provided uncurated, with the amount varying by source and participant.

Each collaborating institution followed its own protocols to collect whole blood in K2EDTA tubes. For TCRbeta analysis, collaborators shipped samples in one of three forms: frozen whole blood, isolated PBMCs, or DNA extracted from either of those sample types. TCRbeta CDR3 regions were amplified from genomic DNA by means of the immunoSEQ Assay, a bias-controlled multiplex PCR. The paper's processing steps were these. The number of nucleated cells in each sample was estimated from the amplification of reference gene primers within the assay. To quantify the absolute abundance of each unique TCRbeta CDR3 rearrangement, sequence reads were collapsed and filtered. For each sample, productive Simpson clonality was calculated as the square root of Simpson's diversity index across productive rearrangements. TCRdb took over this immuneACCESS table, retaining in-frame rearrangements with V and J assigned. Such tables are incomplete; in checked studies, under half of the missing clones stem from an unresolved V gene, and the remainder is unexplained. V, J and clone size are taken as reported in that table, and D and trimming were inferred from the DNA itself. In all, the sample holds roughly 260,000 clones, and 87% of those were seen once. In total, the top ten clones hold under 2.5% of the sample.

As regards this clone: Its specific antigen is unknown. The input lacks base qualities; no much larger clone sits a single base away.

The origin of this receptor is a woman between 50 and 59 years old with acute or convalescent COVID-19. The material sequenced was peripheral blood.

The CDR3 corresponds to CASSLGVGDNQETQYF. The DNA reads TGCGCCAGCAGCTTGGGGGTCGGGGACAACCAAGAGACCCAGTACTTC. The V gene is TRBV5-1 and the J gene is TRBJ2-5; the D gene is perhaps TRBD1, from 6 matching bases. The junction shows trimming of 0 bases on V and 0 bases on J, plus 12 bases between the germline ends. The CDR3 has 16 amino acids, counting the end cysteine and phenylalanine. Of all the DNA, just the CDR3 is kept, 48 bases in frame from base 1. From a lookup of the germline V gene, CDR1 and CDR2 are SGHRS and YFSETQ. Where the CDR3 stops, the reference TRBV5-1 and TRBJ2-5 genes take over; the full variable domain is KAGVTQTPRYLIKTRGQQVTLSCSPISGHRSVSWYQQTPGQGLQFLFEYFSETQRNKGNFPGRFSGRQFSNSRSEMNVSTLELGDSALYLCASSLGVGDNQETQYFGPGTRLLVL.